These 25 T cell receptor beta chains originate from one sample sequenced in a study of T cells in Graves' hyperthyroidism and ophthalmopathy. TCR beta CDR3 regions were amplified from RNA. Carried out on the TCR CDR3, a first-round RT-PCR used the HTBI primer set. TCRdb redid the calling of the multiplex PCR reads with MiXCR, one entry per CDR3 protein. Of 550,000 to 600,000 distinct CDR3 sequences in the sample, about half are singletons; the top ten hold over 15%. The sample was peripheral blood or thyroid tissue (not recorded which). All receptors derive from an adult woman with Graves' disease, either hyperthyroidism or ophthalmopathy (not recorded which).

The J gene is TRBJ2-2, the V gene TRBV11-2, with 8 nucleotides matching TRBD1. V shed 7 bases and J 0 bases; nucleotides not matched to a gene: 25. Germline CDR1 and CDR2: SGHAT and FQNNGV. This CDR3 contains 22 residues. The DNA of the CDR3 is TGTGCCAGCAATTTTGGGGGCATTAGTCCCCTGAAACAGGGGGCGAACACCGGGGAGCTGTTTTTT. Residues: CASNFGGISPLKQGANTGELFF.

This clonotype was seen a few times. This chain links TRBV7-2 with TRBJ2-5; a possible D gene is TRBD1 (6 bases). V lost 6 bases to trimming and J lost 3 bases, with 14 bases between them. The germline V gene encodes CDR1 SGHTA and CDR2 FQGNSA. The CDR3 totals 14 residues. The CDR3 region is CASRRDIEKETQYF. Written as DNA, the CDR3 is TGTGCCAGCAGACGGGACATAGAAAAAGAGACCCAGTACTTC.

The chain joins TRBV6-1 to TRBJ2-7; D uncertain. CDR1 and CDR2 (germline): MNHNS, SASEGT. Trimming took off 5 bases at V and 7 bases at J, with 12 bases between the two ends. CDR3 length: 12 residues. This chain's CDR3 is CASSYFPGEQYF. In DNA, the CDR3 is TGTGCCAGCAGTTACTTCCCAGGAGAGCAGTACTTC.

This clonotype was observed many times. The chain is built from TRBV2 and TRBJ1-1; a possible D gene is TRBD1 (5 bases). Germline lookup yields CDR1 SNHLY and CDR2 FYNNEI. The CDR3 covers 12 residues. The V end lost 8 bases, the J end lost 1 base, and 8 bases lay between the germline ends. The CDR3, as DNA: TGTGCCAGCCGACAGACGAACACTGAAGCTTTCTTT. Amino acid sequence: CASRQTNTEAFF.

This chain joins TRBV25-1 and TRBJ1-5; D uncertain. Germline-derived CDR1 and CDR2 are MGHDK and SYGVNS. The CDR3 runs to 15 residues. Trimming stripped 4 bases from V and 4 bases from J, with 14 bases between. The CDR3 DNA reads TGTGCCAGCAGTGCTAGCGCCCTGGGGAATCAGCCCCAGCATTTT. This codes for CASSASALGNQPQHF.

A remark on this clonotype: Being one base from a much bigger clone, this may be a read error. This chain links TRBV20-1 with TRBJ2-7, with D unclear. CDR3 length: 11 residues. Germline values: CDR1 DFQATT, CDR2 SNEGSKA (reference sequence). The ends were cut back, 5 bases at V and 5 bases at J, with 10 bases in the middle. CDR3 bases: TGCAGTGCTTCCCACCGGGACGAGCAGTACTTC. This encodes CSASHRDEQYF.

The chain uses TRBV20-1 and TRBJ1-6; maybe TRBD1 (5 bases). Trimming shortened V by 3 bases and J by 5 bases, and 14 bases separated the two germline ends. The CDR3 is 15 amino acids. Germline V gives CDR1 DFQATT, CDR2 SNEGSKA (reference sequence). This chain's CDR3 is CSASKGRLDNSPLHF. CDR3 coding DNA: TGCAGTGCTAGTAAGGGACGGCTTGATAATTCACCCCTCCACTTT.

The rearrangement uses TRBV10-3 and TRBJ1-1, with D maybe TRBD1 (5 bases). Germline-derived CDR1 and CDR2 are ENHRY and SYGVKD. This CDR3 is 14 amino acids long. V lost 2 bases, J lost 5 bases, and 12 bases lay in between. CDR3 loop: CAISEEGRETEAFF. The CDR3 DNA is TGTGCCATCAGTGAGGAGGGGAGAGAGACTGAAGCTTTCTTT.

This clonotype has ten or more counts. V gene TRBV7-9 combines with J gene TRBJ2-6; D gene uncertain. V lost 1 base to trimming and J lost 2 bases, with 6 bases between them. The length of the CDR3 is 15 residues. The germline gives CDR1 SEHNR, CDR2 FQNEAQ (reference sequence). The CDR3 DNA reads TGTGCCAGCAGCTTAGAAAGTCCTGGGGCCAACGTCCTGACTTTC. Protein: CASSLESPGANVLTF.

This clonotype has a count of ten or more. The chain carries TRBV2 and TRBJ2-7, with D perhaps TRBD2 (6 bases). V was clipped by 4 bases and J by 3 bases, with 10 bases between them. The germline V gene encodes CDR1 SNHLY and CDR2 FYNNEI. The CDR3 is made up of 13 amino acids. CDR3 sequence (DNA): TGTGCCAGCAGTGTGGGGGGTTTCTACGAGCAGTACTTC. Its protein is CASSVGGFYEQYF.

The chain is built from TRBV28 and TRBJ1-1; D gene unclear. The CDR3 spans 15 residues. Trimming left V 5 bases short and J 0 bases short, with 13 bases between. The germline CDR1 and CDR2 sequences are MDHEN and SYDVKM. CDR3 amino acids: CASSEGPELNTEAFF. The CDR3 bases are TGTGCCAGCAGTGAAGGACCGGAATTGAACACTGAAGCTTTCTTT. Full variable domain (rest looked up from reference TRBV28 and TRBJ1-1): DVKVTQSSRYLVKRTGEKVFLECVQDMDHENMFWYRQDPGLGLRLIYFSYDVKMKEKGDIPEGYSVSREKKERFSLILESASTNQTSMYLCASSEGPELNTEAFFGQGTRLTVV.

The genes are TRBV28 and TRBJ1-2; D remains ambiguous. V was clipped by 1 base and J by 4 bases, with 10 bases between them. The CDR3 consists of 14 residues. The germline V gene encodes CDR1 MDHEN and CDR2 SYDVKM. The CDR3 DNA sequence: TGTGCCAGCAGTTTATCCCCGGGAGGCTATGGCTACACCTTC. Its protein product is CASSLSPGGYGYTF.

This clonotype was recorded at least ten times. This chain links TRBV14 with TRBJ1-3; D not resolved. This CDR3 spans 17 amino acids. The V gene lost 0 bases and the J gene lost 1 base, with 13 bases spanning the gap. Germline loops: CDR1 SGHDN, CDR2 FVKESK. The CDR3 sequence: CASSQEFGGSSGNTIYF. The CDR3 DNA sequence: TGTGCCAGCAGCCAAGAATTCGGAGGTTCGTCTGGAAACACCATATATTTT.

This clonotype was counted between two and nine times. The V gene is TRBV5-1, the J gene TRBJ2-2; 10 bases match TRBD1. Germline CDR1 reads SGHRS; CDR2 reads YFSETQ. The CDR3 totals 21 residues. V shed 5 bases and J 5 bases; nucleotides not matched to a gene: 24. The CDR3 DNA sequence: TGCGCCAGCAGTCCGGGCCCCCCGGGACAGGGGTTATCAGAAAAGACCGGGGAGCTGTTTTTT. This encodes CASSPGPPGQGLSEKTGELFF.

The rearrangement uses TRBV5-1 and TRBJ1-2; no definite D call. CDR1 and CDR2 from the germline V gene are SGHRS and YFSETQ. This CDR3 comprises 13 residues. V gave up 5 bases and J gave up 7 bases, with 15 bases separating them. DNA for the CDR3: TGCGCCAGCAGTACTTCCGGGCCCGGTGGCTACACCTTC. Translated, it gives CASSTSGPGGYTF. Looking up the rest from reference TRBV5-1 and TRBJ1-2 gives the full variable domain: KAGVTQTPRYLIKTRGQQVTLSCSPISGHRSVSWYQQTPGQGLQFLFEYFSETQRNKGNFPGRFSGRQFSNSRSEMNVSTLELGDSALYLCASSTSGPGGYTFGSGTRLTVV.

This CDR3 reads CASSPDSRQGEHF. CDR3 nucleotide sequence: TGTGCCAGCAGTCCTGACAGTCGACAGGGGGAGCATTTT. This chain connects TRBV7-9 to TRBJ1-5, with 9 bases lining up with TRBD1. Germline trimming cut 6 bases from V and 14 bases from J; bases unmatched to any gene: 11. The CDR3 covers 13 residues. Germline-derived CDR1 and CDR2 are SEHNR and FQNEAQ (reference sequence).

This clonotype was counted ten times or more. The chain couples TRBV7-3 to TRBJ2-5, with 7 bases matching TRBD2. V was pared by 5 bases and J by 5 bases, with 8 bases of the junction left unmatched. CDR1 SGHTA and CDR2 FQGTGA come from the germline V gene. The CDR3 runs 14 residues. The CDR3 is CASSRGGSGETQYF. The CDR3 region has the DNA TGTGCCAGCAGCCGAGGCGGGAGTGGCGAGACCCAGTACTTC. The full variable domain, completed using reference TRBV7-3 and TRBJ2-5, is GAGVSQTPSNKVTEKGKYVELRCDPISGHTALYWYRQSLGQGPEFLIYFQGTGAADDSGLPNDRFFAVRPEGSVSTLKIQRTERGDSAVYLCASSRGGSGETQYFGPGTRLLVL.

V is TRBV10-3 and J is TRBJ2-3; D is tentatively TRBD1 or TRBD2 (5 bases each). V was clipped by 3 bases and J by 3 bases, with 16 bases between them. CDR1 and CDR2 (germline): ENHRY, SYGVKD. The CDR3 totals 16 residues. In DNA form, the CDR3 reads TGTGCCATCAGTGACCCGGGGCACATAGGGACAGATACGCAGTATTTT. Translated: CAISDPGHIGTDTQYF.

This chain connects TRBV9 to TRBJ1-1, with D possibly being TRBD1 (5 bases). Trimming shortened V by 3 bases and J by 3 bases, and 21 bases separated the two germline ends. Germline V gives CDR1 SGDLS, CDR2 YYNGEE. CDR3 length: 17 amino acids. The CDR3 here is CASSGDADTGKDTEAFF. CDR3 nucleotides: TGTGCCAGCAGCGGGGACGCCGACACCGGGAAGGACACTGAAGCTTTCTTT.

This clonotype was observed at least ten times. V gene TRBV6-5 combines with J gene TRBJ1-4; perhaps TRBD1 as D (5 bases). The CDR3 is made up of 14 amino acids. CDR1 is MNHEY and CDR2 is SVGAGI in the germline V gene. Trimming stripped 2 bases from V and 8 bases from J, with 12 bases between. The CDR3 nucleotides are TGTGCCAGCAGTTACGGTCAGGGATACGAAAAACTGTTTTTT. Translating gives CASSYGQGYEKLFF.

Written as DNA, the CDR3 is TGTGCCATCAGTGCGAGCGGGAGTGCCGGGGAGCTGTTTTTT. It specifies CAISASGSAGELFF. The genes are TRBV10-3 and TRBJ2-2, with 8 bases that match TRBD2. V lost 4 bases, J lost 6 bases, and 4 bases stayed unmatched. Germline values: CDR1 ENHRY, CDR2 SYGVKD. The CDR3 contains 14 residues.

The chain employs TRBV7-9 and TRBJ2-7; 10 positions match TRBD2. The V segment lost 4 bases and the J segment 2 bases; nucleotides outside the gene matches: 5. This CDR3 is built from 15 residues. Germline V gene data show CDR1 as SEHNR and CDR2 as FQNEAQ (reference sequence). The CDR3 region has the DNA TGTGCCAGCAGCTCGGCTAGCGGGGGCCCCTACGAGCAGTACTTC. Translating it yields CASSSASGGPYEQYF. Using reference TRBV7-9 and TRBJ2-7 for the parts outside the CDR3, the full variable domain is DTGVSQNPRHKITKRGQNVTFRCDPISEHNRLYWYRQTLGQGPEFLTYFQNEAQLEKSRLLSDRFSAERPKGSFSTLEIQRTEQGDSAMYLCASSSASGGPYEQYFGPGTRLTVT.

This clonotype was recorded many times. The rearrangement joins TRBV2 to TRBJ1-3; no definite D call. Trimming left V 0 bases short and J 7 bases short, with 7 bases between. There are 13 residues in the CDR3. In germline, CDR1 is SNHLY, CDR2 FYNNEI. The CDR3 DNA sequence: TGTGCCAGCAGTGAAGCTGAGGGCAACACCATATATTTT. Amino acids: CASSEAEGNTIYF.

This clonotype has more than one count but fewer than ten. This sequence joins TRBV29-1 and TRBJ1-2; 7 bases are a match to TRBD1. Germline values: CDR1 SQVTM, CDR2 ANQGSEA. The CDR3 loop spans 13 amino acids. V trimming: 6 bases; J trimming: 5 bases; junction bases outside the gene matches: 9. CDR3 bases: TGCAGCGTAGCCTGGGACAGCCCGTATGGCTACACCTTC. It encodes CSVAWDSPYGYTF. The full variable domain, its missing parts supplied by reference TRBV29-1 and TRBJ1-2, is SAVISQKPSRDICQRGTSLTIQCQVDSQVTMMFWYRQQPGQSLTLIATANQGSEATYESGFVIDKFPISRPNLTFSTLTVSNMSPEDSSIYLCSVAWDSPYGYTFGSGTRLTVV.

V usage is TRBV7-9 and J usage is TRBJ1-2; tentatively, D is TRBD1 (6 bases). The V end lost 1 base, the J end lost 6 bases, and 15 bases lay between the germline ends. Per the germline V gene, CDR1 is SEHNR and CDR2 is FQNEAQ (reference sequence). The CDR3 sequence is 15 residues long. The CDR3 DNA reads TGTGCCAGCAGCTTAGAAGTACAGGGTCGGGATGGCTACACCTTC. This translates into CASSLEVQGRDGYTF. The full variable domain, with the rest looked up from reference TRBV7-9 and TRBJ1-2, is DTGVSQNPRHKITKRGQNVTFRCDPISEHNRLYWYRQTLGQGPEFLTYFQNEAQLEKSRLLSDRFSAERPKGSFSTLEIQRTEQGDSAMYLCASSLEVQGRDGYTFGSGTRLTVV.